The 8 T cell receptor beta chains presented below share a single source sample, sequenced in a study of shared clonotypes between healthy human individuals (dated by TCRdb to about 2020). CD8 naive samples were obtained by positive selection for CCR7 among CD45RO-negative cells, yielding a CD45RA+CCR7+ population from which TemRA cells were excluded. Library creation used the immunoSEQ multiplex PCR assay. Here the immuneACCESS table is served through TCRdb, limited to in-frame sequences with V and J called. Missing clones are a known gap in these copies; in checked studies unresolved V genes cover under half, and the rest lacks a known reason. The sample table contains around 2,000,000 clones; only one count was recorded for less than 95% of them. 0.9% to 1.3% of the sample rests with the top ten. Sequenced sample: naive CD8+ T cells sorted from blood. This specimen's cell subset or site label, interpreted: CD45RA+CCR7+. The origin of the receptors is a man aged 18 to 29 in good health.

This chain connects TRBV13 to TRBJ1-1; D possibly corresponds to TRBD1 (6 bases). Germline loops: CDR1 PRHDT, CDR2 FYEKMQ (reference sequence). The CDR3 covers 11 residues. V was clipped by 5 bases and J by 7 bases, with 8 bases between them. Here the CDR3 DNA reads TGTGCCAGCAGCAGGGACATTGAAGCTTTCTTT. This translates into CASSRDIEAFF.

For the CDR3, the DNA is TGTGCCTGGAGTGCCGGAGAGGCCTATAATTCACCCCTCCACTTT. Translating it yields CAWSAGEAYNSPLHF. V and J are TRBV30 and TRBJ1-6; unclear D gene. Trimming took off 1 base at V and 2 bases at J, with 9 bases between the two ends. The CDR3 covers 15 residues. Germline lookup yields CDR1 GTSNPN and CDR2 SVGIG (reference sequence).

This chain uses TRBV2 with TRBJ2-7; the D is unclear. CDR1 SNHLY and CDR2 FYNNEI come from the germline V gene. The V gene lost 2 bases and the J gene lost 0 bases, with 11 bases spanning the gap. The CDR3 extends over 15 amino acids. The DNA of the CDR3 is TGTGCCAGCAGTGAACTCTTGGGAAGCTCCTACGAGCAGTACTTC. This codes for CASSELLGSSYEQYF.

The chain uses TRBV29-1 and TRBJ2-1; 13 bases line up with TRBD2. Germline CDR1 SQVTM, CDR2 ANQGSEA. With V trimmed by 4 bases and J by 9 bases, 9 bases remained unmatched. The CDR3 runs to 15 residues. CDR3 DNA: TGCAGCGTTGTCCCCGGACTAGCGGGAGTAAGTGAGCAGTTCTTC. It codes for CSVVPGLAGVSEQFF.

V and J are TRBV7-2 and TRBJ1-6; no reliable D call. The CDR3 contains 16 residues. V gave up 3 bases and J gave up 7 bases, with 16 bases separating them. Germline values: CDR1 SGHTA, CDR2 FQGNSA. The CDR3 DNA is TGTGCCAGCAGCTTTATACCCGCGTGGTCGAATTCACCCCTCCACTTT. Translated: CASSFIPAWSNSPLHF.

V and J are TRBV19 and TRBJ2-7; D call uncertain. V was cut by 7 bases and J by 8 bases, with 9 bases left in between. This CDR3 has 10 residues. Germline V gene sequence: CDR1 LNHDA, CDR2 SQIVND (reference sequence). This chain's CDR3 is CASTPNKQYF. DNA of the CDR3: TGTGCCAGTACTCCTAACAAGCAGTACTTC.

The chain is built from TRBV30 and TRBJ2-1, with D hard to call. The CDR3 loop spans 14 amino acids. The V gene's germline CDR1 is GTSNPN and CDR2 SVGIG (reference sequence). V lost 1 base to trimming and J lost 10 bases, with 17 bases between them. The CDR3 DNA sequence: TGTGCCTGGAGTGGCTGGACCAATACAGACGAGCAGTTCTTC. Translating gives CAWSGWTNTDEQFF.

The chain couples TRBV21-1 to TRBJ2-7; TRBD1, the D gene given by the table, was not confirmed from the DNA. TRBV21-1 is a known pseudogene. This CDR3 region has 14 residues. For the CDR3, the DNA is TGTGCCAGCACCGAAGGGGACAGATCATACGAGCAGTACTTC. Residues: CASTEGDRSYEQYF.